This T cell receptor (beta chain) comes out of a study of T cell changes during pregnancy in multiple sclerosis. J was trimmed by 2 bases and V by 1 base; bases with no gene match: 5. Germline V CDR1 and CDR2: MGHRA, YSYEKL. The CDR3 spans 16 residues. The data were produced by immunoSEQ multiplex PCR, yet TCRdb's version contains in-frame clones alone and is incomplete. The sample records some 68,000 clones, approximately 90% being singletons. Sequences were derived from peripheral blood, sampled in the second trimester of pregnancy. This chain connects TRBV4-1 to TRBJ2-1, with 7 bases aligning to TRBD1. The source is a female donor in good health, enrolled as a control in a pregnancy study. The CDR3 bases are TGCGCCAGCAGCCAAGTTTCCGGGACAGCCTACAATGAGCAGTTCTTC. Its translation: CASSQVSGTAYNEQFF.